The 19 T cell receptor beta chains given below trace back to one sample, sequenced in a study of CD8+ T cells in alopecia areata. Treatment described: oral pan-JAK inhibitor, 5-10 mg twice daily. Following extraction, RNA underwent reverse transcription to cDNA, which served as the sequencing template. The repertoire was sequenced with immunoSEQ multiplex PCR; TCRdb's copy has only in-frame clones and lacks some. The sample consists of approximately 280,000 clones, more than 45% of them appearing once. The sequenced sample was CD4+ T cells sorted from blood, obtained at week 24, from a patient treated with tofacitinib. The receptors derive from a human donor with alopecia areata.

This sequence joins TRBV25-1 and TRBJ1-2; unclear D gene. The CDR3 is 14 residues long. Per the germline V gene, CDR1 is MGHDK and CDR2 is SYGVNS. V was trimmed by 2 bases and J by 1 base, leaving 8 bases between them. CDR3 in amino acids: CASSEPGVNYGYTF. In nucleotides, the CDR3 is TGTGCCAGCAGTGAACCCGGCGTTAACTATGGCTACACCTTC.

The gene calls are TRBV25-1 and TRBJ1-2; tentative D call: TRBD1 (6 bases). V was trimmed by 2 bases and J by 4 bases, leaving 14 bases between them. CDR3 length: 15 amino acids. Germline CDR1 reads MGHDK; CDR2 reads SYGVNS. CDR3 sequence: CASSENSRGGYGYTF. In DNA, the CDR3 is TGTGCCAGCAGTGAAAACTCGAGAGGGGGCTATGGCTACACCTTC.

The chain has TRBV4-3 and TRBJ2-6, with D unclear. This CDR3 spans 17 amino acids. The V gene lost 0 bases and the J gene lost 3 bases, with 12 bases spanning the gap. Germline CDR1 is LGHNA and CDR2 is YSLEER. DNA for the CDR3: TGCGCCAGCAGCCAAGAAGGAGAAGGCGGTGGGGCCAACGTCCTGACTTTC. It is translated as CASSQEGEGGGANVLTF.

V is TRBV6-5 and J is TRBJ1-1; unclear D gene. The V and J ends lost 10 bases and 4 bases respectively, with 13 bases between them. Per the germline V gene, CDR1 is MNHEY and CDR2 is SVGAGI. This CDR3 is built from 12 residues. The CDR3 DNA reads as TGTGCCACAGGCCGGGGTAGCACTGAAGCTTTCTTT. It codes for CATGRGSTEAFF.

Note on this clone: The same CDR3 also results from other DNA sequences found in this sample. The chain joins TRBV5-1 to TRBJ2-2, with a weak D call TRBD1 (6 bases). The germline V gene encodes CDR1 SGHRS and CDR2 YFSETQ. The length of the CDR3 is 15 residues. The V gene lost 4 bases and the J gene lost 0 bases, with 10 bases spanning the gap. CDR3 sequence: CASSLGQPNTGELFF. Written as DNA, the CDR3 is TGCGCCAGCAGCCTCGGACAGCCGAACACCGGGGAGCTGTTTTTT.

V gene TRBV5-1 combines with J gene TRBJ2-1, with D possibly matching TRBD1 (6 bases). The V gene lost 0 bases and the J gene lost 7 bases, with 14 bases spanning the gap. Germline V gene data show CDR1 as SGHRS and CDR2 as YFSETQ. The CDR3 has 15 residues. CDR3 coding DNA: TGCGCCAGCAGCTTGGCAGGGGCGAAGGCGAATGAGCAGTTCTTC. Protein product: CASSLAGAKANEQFF.

The rearrangement joins TRBV5-1 to TRBJ1-2; TRBD1 agrees at 7 bases. Germline CDR1 is SGHRS and CDR2 is YFSETQ. Trimming removed 3 bases from V and 0 bases from J; junction bases left unmatched: 8. The CDR3 is 16 amino acids. CDR3: CASSSEYRGANYGYTF. The CDR3 bases are TGCGCCAGCAGCTCAGAATACAGGGGCGCTAACTATGGCTACACCTTC. Full variable domain (rest looked up from reference TRBV5-1 and TRBJ1-2): KAGVTQTPRYLIKTRGQQVTLSCSPISGHRSVSWYQQTPGQGLQFLFEYFSETQRNKGNFPGRFSGRQFSNSRSEMNVSTLELGDSALYLCASSSEYRGANYGYTFGSGTRLTVV.

As to this clone: This sample includes further DNA sequences coding for the same CDR3. The rearrangement links TRBV30 to TRBJ2-7, with D uncertain. Trimming cost V 3 bases and J 3 bases, with 9 bases left between them. The germline V gene has CDR1 GTSNPN and CDR2 SVGIG (reference sequence). The CDR3 is 12 residues long. The chain's CDR3 is CAWSATGYEQYF. CDR3 nucleotide sequence: TGTGCCTGGAGCGCAACGGGCTACGAGCAGTACTTC.

This clone has a handful of counts. The CDR3 DNA is TGTGCCAGCAGGCAGTCGAATGGGGACTATGGCTACACCTTC. It codes for CASRQSNGDYGYTF. The chain uses TRBV27 and TRBJ1-2; D is ambiguous. Per the germline V gene, CDR1 is MNHEY and CDR2 is SMNVEV (reference sequence). The CDR3 sequence is 14 residues long. The germline V and J ends were trimmed by 6 bases and 3 bases, with 14 bases remaining between them.

The chain combines TRBV11-2 with TRBJ2-6; tentatively, D is TRBD1 or TRBD2 (5 bases each). Germline assignment: CDR1 SGHAT and CDR2 FQNNGV. V lost 8 bases, J lost 0 bases, and 14 bases lay in between. The CDR3 sequence is 16 residues long. In DNA form, the CDR3 reads TGTGCCAGCGACGGGACGTTTGGCTCTGGGGCCAACGTCCTGACTTTC. Its translation is CASDGTFGSGANVLTF.

V and J are TRBV6-5 and TRBJ1-5; D gene unclear. With 6 bases removed from V and 3 bases from J, the gap between germline ends came to 15 bases. Germline values: CDR1 MNHEY, CDR2 SVGAGI. The CDR3 has 15 residues. DNA of the CDR3: TGTGCCAGCAGCCCTACGTGGCAGCCCAATCAGCCCCAGCATTTT. This codes for CASSPTWQPNQPQHF.

There are a few counts of this clone. V usage is TRBV30 and J usage is TRBJ1-4; D is unresolved. Germline V gene sequence: CDR1 GTSNPN, CDR2 SVGIG (reference sequence). V was shortened by 0 bases and J by 0 bases, with 5 bases between the two germline ends. The CDR3 has 14 amino acids. CDR3 in amino acids: CAWSVWPTNEKLFF. As DNA, the CDR3 is TGTGCCTGGAGTGTTTGGCCAACTAATGAAAAACTGTTTTTT. The variable domain in full, with the rest retrieved from reference TRBV30 and TRBJ1-4, is SQTIHQWPATLVQPVGSPLSLECTVEGTSNPNLYWYRQAAGRGLQLLFYSVGIGQISSEVPQNLSASRPQDRQFILSSKKLLLSDSGFYLCAWSVWPTNEKLFFGSGTQLSVL.

This clone has more than one count but fewer than ten. This sample also contains other DNA sequences that code for the same CDR3. The V call is TRBV9, the J call TRBJ1-2, with D unresolved. The CDR3 is 14 residues long. Germline-derived CDR1 and CDR2 are SGDLS and YYNGEE. V lost 0 bases, J lost 1 base, and 7 bases lay in between. CDR3 DNA sequence: TGTGCCAGCAGCGTAGGCGGCAGTAACTATGGCTACACCTTC. Translating it yields CASSVGGSNYGYTF.

Comment on this clone: Likely a read error: the CDR3 ends without its conserved phenylalanine or tryptophan. The DNA is left out, because the CDR3 cannot be placed on it with certainty; the CDR3 is given as TCRdb lists it. This sequence joins TRBV7-9 and TRBJ2-7; TRBD1, the D gene given by the table, was not confirmed from the DNA. The V gene's germline CDR1 is SEHNR and CDR2 FQNEAQ (reference sequence). The CDR3 is 9 residues long, counting both termini. The CDR3 here is CASPRDRGG.

This chain uses TRBV9 with TRBJ2-2, with D possibly matching TRBD2 (6 bases). Trimming pared 0 bases from V and 4 bases from J, leaving 10 bases between. In germline, CDR1 is SGDLS, CDR2 YYNGEE. The CDR3 runs to 15 residues. CDR3 loop: CASSVGLGGTGELFF. CDR3 sequence (DNA): TGTGCCAGCAGCGTAGGACTAGGTGGCACCGGGGAGCTGTTTTTT.

J is TRBJ2-5 and V is TRBV5-1; D gene unclear. The CDR3 length is 15 residues. Trimming pared 0 bases from V and 4 bases from J, leaving 13 bases between. Germline V CDR1 and CDR2: SGHRS, YFSETQ. The CDR3 bases are TGCGCCAGCAGCTTGGATTTATCCTCAGGAGAGACCCAGTACTTC. Amino acids: CASSLDLSSGETQYF.

This sequence joins TRBV28 and TRBJ2-3, with no clear D. The CDR3 totals 14 residues. V was shortened by 3 bases and J by 7 bases, with 14 bases between the two germline ends. Germline lookup yields CDR1 MDHEN and CDR2 SYDVKM. This CDR3 reads CASSLWPGHNTQYF. The CDR3 DNA reads TGTGCCAGCAGTTTGTGGCCCGGCCACAATACGCAGTATTTT.

This rearrangement joins TRBV9 to TRBJ2-7, with 9 positions matching TRBD1. The CDR3 is 17 residues long. The germline V gene has CDR1 SGDLS and CDR2 YYNGEE. V was pared by 0 bases and J by 3 bases, with 10 bases of the junction left unmatched. The CDR3 sequence: CASSVDAGQGIFYEQYF. The CDR3 DNA sequence: TGTGCCAGCAGCGTAGATGCTGGACAGGGGATCTTCTACGAGCAGTACTTC.

This chain connects TRBV6-5 to TRBJ2-2, with D possibly matching TRBD2 (5 bases). The CDR3 runs 14 residues. V was clipped by 2 bases and J by 1 base, with 5 bases between them. CDR1 is MNHEY and CDR2 is SVGAGI in the germline V gene. Here the CDR3 reads CASSYGGNTGELFF. CDR3 in DNA: TGTGCCAGCAGTTACGGAGGGAACACCGGGGAGCTGTTTTTT.